This T cell receptor (beta chain) was identified during a study of blood T cell repertoires in COVID-19. Study-level background: PBMCs, B-cell-depleted T cells, or T cells were the source of the cDNA or gDNA that made up the material.

The study drew participants aged about 18 to 95 years from some 24 US areas. Recovered participants had two consecutive negative NP/OP PCR tests, healthcare professional clearance, or symptom resolution. Original methodology: Counts of nucleated cells, estimated from reference gene primer amplification, were obtained. Assay used: immunoSEQ multiplex PCR; TCRdb lists only in-frame clones, some missing. V and J calls and clone size are given by that table; D and trimming were obtained from the DNA. The sample comprises more than 300,000 clones, around four fifths of which are singletons, and 5% to 6% rests with the top ten. This CDR3 contains 17 residues.

The clonotype was recovered from a woman aged 45 to 65 who had recovered from COVID-19. The genes are TRBV12-2 and TRBJ1-2; TRBD1, the table's D call, was not compared with the DNA. TRBV12-2 is a pseudogene segment. Sequenced input: PBMCs or T cells enriched from blood (not recorded which). The CDR3 loop reads CASRSGGQGVCAYGYTF. Written as DNA, the CDR3 is TGTGCAAGTCGCTCAGGGGGACAGGGGGTTTGTGCCTATGGCTACACCTTC.